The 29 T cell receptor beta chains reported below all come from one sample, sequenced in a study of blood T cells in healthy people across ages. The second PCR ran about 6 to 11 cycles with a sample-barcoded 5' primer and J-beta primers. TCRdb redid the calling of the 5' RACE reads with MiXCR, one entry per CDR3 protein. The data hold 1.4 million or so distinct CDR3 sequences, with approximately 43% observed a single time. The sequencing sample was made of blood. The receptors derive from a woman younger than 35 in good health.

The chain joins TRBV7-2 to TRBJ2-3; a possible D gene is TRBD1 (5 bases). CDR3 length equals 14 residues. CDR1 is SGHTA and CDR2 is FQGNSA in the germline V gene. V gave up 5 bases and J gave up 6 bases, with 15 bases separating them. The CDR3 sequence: CASSATSGFDTQYF. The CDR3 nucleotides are TGTGCCAGCAGCGCCACCTCAGGGTTCGATACGCAGTATTTT.

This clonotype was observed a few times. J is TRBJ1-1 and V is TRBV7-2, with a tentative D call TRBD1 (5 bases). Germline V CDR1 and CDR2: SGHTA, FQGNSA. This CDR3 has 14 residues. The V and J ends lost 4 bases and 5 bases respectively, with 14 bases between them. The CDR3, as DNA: TGTGCCAGCAGCTCACGGGGCCTAAGTACTGAAGCTTTCTTT. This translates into CASSSRGLSTEAFF.

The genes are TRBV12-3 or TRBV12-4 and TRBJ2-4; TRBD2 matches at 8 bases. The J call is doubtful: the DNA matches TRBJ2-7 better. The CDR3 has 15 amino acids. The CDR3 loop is CASSFYARGGNEQYF. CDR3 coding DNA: TGTGCCAGCAGTTTTTACGCCCGCGGGGGGAACGAGCAGTACTTC.

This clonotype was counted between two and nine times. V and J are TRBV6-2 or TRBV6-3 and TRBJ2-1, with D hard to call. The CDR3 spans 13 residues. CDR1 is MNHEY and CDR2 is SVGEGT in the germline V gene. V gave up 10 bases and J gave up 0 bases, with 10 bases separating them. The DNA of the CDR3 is TGTGCCACCACCCGGGTCTCCTACAATGAGCAGTTCTTC. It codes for CATTRVSYNEQFF.

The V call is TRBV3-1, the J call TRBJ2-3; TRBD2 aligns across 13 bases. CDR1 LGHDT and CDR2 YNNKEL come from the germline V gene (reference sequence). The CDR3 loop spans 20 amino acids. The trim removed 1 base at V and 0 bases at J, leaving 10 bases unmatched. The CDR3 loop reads CASSQGLLAGGHSSTDTQYF. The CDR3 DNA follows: TGTGCCAGCAGCCAAGGCTTACTAGCGGGGGGGCACTCTAGCACAGATACGCAGTATTTT.

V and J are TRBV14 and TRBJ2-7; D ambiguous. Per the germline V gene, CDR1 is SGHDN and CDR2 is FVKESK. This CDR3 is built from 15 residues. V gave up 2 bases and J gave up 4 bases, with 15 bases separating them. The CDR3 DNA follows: TGTGCCAGCAGCCAACCAGGAGCTCCAACATACGAGCAGTACTTC. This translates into CASSQPGAPTYEQYF.

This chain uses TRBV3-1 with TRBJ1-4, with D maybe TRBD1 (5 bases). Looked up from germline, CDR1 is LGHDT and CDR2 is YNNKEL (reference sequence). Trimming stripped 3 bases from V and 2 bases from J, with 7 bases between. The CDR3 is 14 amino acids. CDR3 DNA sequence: TGTGCCAGCAGCCACAGGGCTACTAATGAAAAACTGTTTTTT. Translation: CASSHRATNEKLFF.

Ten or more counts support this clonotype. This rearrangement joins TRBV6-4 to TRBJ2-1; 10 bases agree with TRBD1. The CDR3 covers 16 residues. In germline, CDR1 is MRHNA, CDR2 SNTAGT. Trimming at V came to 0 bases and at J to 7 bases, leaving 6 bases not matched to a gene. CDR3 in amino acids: CASSDSTGGPHNEQFF. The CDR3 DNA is TGTGCCAGCAGTGACTCGACAGGGGGCCCACATAATGAGCAGTTCTTC.

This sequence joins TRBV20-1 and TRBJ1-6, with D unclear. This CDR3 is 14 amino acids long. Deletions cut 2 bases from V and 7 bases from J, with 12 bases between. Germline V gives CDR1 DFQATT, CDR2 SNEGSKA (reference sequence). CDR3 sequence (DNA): TGCAGTGCTAGAATCAGTTTGGACAATTCACCCCTCCACTTT. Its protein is CSARISLDNSPLHF.

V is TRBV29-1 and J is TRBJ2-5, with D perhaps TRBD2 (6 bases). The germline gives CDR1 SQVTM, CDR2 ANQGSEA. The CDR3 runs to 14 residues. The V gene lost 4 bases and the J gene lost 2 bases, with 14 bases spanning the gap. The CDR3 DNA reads TGCAGCGTTGGGATTCGGGGGTTTCAAGAGACCCAGTACTTC. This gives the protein CSVGIRGFQETQYF.

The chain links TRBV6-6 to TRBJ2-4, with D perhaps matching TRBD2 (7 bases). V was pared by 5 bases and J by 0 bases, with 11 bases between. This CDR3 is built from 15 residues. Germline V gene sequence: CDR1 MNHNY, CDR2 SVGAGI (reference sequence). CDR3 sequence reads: CASSTGGLAKNIQYF. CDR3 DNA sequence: TGTGCCAGCAGTACGGGGGGCCTAGCCAAAAACATTCAGTACTTC.

CDR3 sequence reads: CASSQPGLEAFF. The CDR3 DNA follows: TGTGCCAGCAGCCAACCGGGGCTTGAAGCTTTCTTT. J is TRBJ1-1 and V is TRBV7-2, with D perhaps TRBD1 (5 bases). This CDR3 contains 12 residues. The germline V gene has CDR1 SGHTA and CDR2 FQGNSA. The V end was cut by 5 bases, the J end by 7 bases, with 11 bases between.

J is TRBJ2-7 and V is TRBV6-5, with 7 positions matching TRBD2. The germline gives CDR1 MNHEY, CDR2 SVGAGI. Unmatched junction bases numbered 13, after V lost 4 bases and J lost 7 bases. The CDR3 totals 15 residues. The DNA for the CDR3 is TGTGCCAGCAGTTCGCTAGCGGCTTACTACAATGAGCAGTACTTC. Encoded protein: CASSSLAAYYNEQYF.

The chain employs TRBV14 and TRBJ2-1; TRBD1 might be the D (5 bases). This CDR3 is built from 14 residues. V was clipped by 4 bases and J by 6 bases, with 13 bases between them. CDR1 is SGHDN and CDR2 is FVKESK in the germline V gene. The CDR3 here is CASSLRQKCNEQFF. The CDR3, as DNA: TGTGCCAGCAGCCTGAGACAGAAATGCAATGAGCAGTTCTTC.

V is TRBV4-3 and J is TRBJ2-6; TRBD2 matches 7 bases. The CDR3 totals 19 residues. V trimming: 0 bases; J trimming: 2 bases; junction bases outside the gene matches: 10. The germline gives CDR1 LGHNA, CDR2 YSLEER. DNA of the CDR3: TGCGCCAGCAGCCAAGATAGTATGGGACTATGGGCTGGGGCCAACGTCCTGACTTTC. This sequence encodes CASSQDSMGLWAGANVLTF.

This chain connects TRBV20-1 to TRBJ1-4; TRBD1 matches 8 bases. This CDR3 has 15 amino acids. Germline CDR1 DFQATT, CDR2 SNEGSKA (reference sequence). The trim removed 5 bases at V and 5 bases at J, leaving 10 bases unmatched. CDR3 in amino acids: CSAPGTGYGNEKLFF. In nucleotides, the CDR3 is TGCAGTGCTCCCGGGACAGGCTATGGGAATGAAAAACTGTTTTTT.

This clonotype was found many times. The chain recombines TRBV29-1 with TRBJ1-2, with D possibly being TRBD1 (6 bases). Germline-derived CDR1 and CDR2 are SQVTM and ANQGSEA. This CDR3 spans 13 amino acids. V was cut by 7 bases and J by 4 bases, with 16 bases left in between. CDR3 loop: CSAEETGSYGYTF. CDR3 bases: TGCAGCGCCGAGGAGACAGGAAGCTATGGCTACACCTTC.

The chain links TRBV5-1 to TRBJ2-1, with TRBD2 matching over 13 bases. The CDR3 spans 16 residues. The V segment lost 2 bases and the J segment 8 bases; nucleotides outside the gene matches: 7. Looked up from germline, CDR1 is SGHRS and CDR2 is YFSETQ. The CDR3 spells CASSFTSGRAGDEQFF. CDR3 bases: TGCGCCAGCAGCTTTACTAGCGGGAGGGCCGGGGATGAGCAGTTCTTC.

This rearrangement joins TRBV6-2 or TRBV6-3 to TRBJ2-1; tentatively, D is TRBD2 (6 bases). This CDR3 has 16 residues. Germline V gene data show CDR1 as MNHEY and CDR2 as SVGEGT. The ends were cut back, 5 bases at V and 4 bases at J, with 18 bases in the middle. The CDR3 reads CASSDRRAGHYNEQFF. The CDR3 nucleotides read TGTGCCAGCAGTGACCGAAGAGCGGGCCATTACAATGAGCAGTTCTTC.

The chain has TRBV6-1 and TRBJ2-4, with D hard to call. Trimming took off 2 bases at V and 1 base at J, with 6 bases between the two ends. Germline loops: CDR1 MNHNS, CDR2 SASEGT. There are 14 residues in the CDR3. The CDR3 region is CASSELRAKNIQYF. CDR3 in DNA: TGTGCCAGCAGTGAACTTAGGGCCAAAAACATTCAGTACTTC.

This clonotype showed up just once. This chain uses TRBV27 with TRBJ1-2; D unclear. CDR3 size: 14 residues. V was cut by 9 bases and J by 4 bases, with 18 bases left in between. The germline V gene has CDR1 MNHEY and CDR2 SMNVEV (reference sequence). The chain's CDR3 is CARGPAGRSYGYTF. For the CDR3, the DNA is TGTGCCAGGGGCCCGGCTGGGAGGAGCTATGGCTACACCTTC.

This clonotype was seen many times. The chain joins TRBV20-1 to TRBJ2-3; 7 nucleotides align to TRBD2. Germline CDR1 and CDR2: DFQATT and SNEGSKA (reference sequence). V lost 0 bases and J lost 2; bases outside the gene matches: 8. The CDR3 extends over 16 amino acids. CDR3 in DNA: TGCAGTGCTAGAGATAAGAGGCTAGCGGCCACAGATACGCAGTATTTT. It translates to CSARDKRLAATDTQYF.

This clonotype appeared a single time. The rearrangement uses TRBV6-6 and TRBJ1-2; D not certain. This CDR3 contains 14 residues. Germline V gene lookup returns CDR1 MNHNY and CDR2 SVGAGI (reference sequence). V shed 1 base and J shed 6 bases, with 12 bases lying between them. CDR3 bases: TGTGCCAGCAGTTACTACGAATACGCGGATGGCTACACCTTC. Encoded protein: CASSYYEYADGYTF.

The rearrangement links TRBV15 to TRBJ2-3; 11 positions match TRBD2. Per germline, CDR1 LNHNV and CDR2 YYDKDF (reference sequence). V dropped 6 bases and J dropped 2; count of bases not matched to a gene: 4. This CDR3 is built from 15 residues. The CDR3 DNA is TGTGCCACCAGTGTAGCGGGGGGGATCACAGATACGCAGTATTTT. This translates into CATSVAGGITDTQYF.

For the CDR3, the DNA is TGTGCCACCAGTGACTTTAGTAATAGCGGGAGGGCCCCCGGGGAGCTGTTTTTT. It encodes CATSDFSNSGRAPGELFF. The chain has TRBV24-1 and TRBJ2-2; 11 bases line up with TRBD2. The J segment lost 6 bases and the V segment lost 4 bases, leaving 12 bases of the junction unmatched. CDR3 length equals 18 residues. The germline gives CDR1 KGHDR, CDR2 SFDVKD.

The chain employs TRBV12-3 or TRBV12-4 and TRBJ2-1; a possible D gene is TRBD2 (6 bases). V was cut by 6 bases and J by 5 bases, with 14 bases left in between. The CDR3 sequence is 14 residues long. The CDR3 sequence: CASRPRGSNNEQFF. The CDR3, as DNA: TGTGCCAGCAGACCCCGGGGGTCTAACAATGAGCAGTTCTTC.

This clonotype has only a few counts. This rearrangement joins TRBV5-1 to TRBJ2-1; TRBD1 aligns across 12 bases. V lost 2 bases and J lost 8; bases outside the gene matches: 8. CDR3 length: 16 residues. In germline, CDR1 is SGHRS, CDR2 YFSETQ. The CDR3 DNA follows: TGCGCCAGCAGCTTTCCTTCCGGGACAGGGGGCGATGAGCAGTTCTTC. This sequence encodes CASSFPSGTGGDEQFF.

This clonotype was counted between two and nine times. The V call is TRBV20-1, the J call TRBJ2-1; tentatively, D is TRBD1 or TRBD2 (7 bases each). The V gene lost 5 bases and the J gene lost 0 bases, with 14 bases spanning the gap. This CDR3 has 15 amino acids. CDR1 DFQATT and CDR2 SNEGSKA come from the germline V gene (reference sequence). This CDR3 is CSAQGGGSSYNEQFF. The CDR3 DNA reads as TGCAGTGCTCAAGGGGGCGGGAGCTCCTACAATGAGCAGTTCTTC.

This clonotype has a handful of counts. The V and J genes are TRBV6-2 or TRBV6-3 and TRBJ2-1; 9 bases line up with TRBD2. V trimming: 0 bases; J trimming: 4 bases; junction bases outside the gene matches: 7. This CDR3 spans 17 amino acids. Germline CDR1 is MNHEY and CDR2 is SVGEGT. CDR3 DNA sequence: TGTGCCAGCAGTTACTCCCCCCCTAGCGGGGTATACAATGAGCAGTTCTTC. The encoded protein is CASSYSPPSGVYNEQFF.